This entry describes one TCR beta chain. Its antigen is unidentified. This sample was included in a study of blood T cells in healthy people across ages. Broader study findings: As naive T cell percentage varied, TCR beta diversity correlated strongly with it.

In germline, CDR1 is SGHRS, CDR2 YFSETQ. This CDR3 is 14 amino acids long. The V gene lost 2 bases and the J gene lost 3 bases, with 9 bases spanning the gap. A second 7 to 11 cycle PCR used barcoded and J-beta primers. Each cDNA molecule received a tag from a template-switch adaptor that had 12 random nucleotides. In TCRdb, the 5' RACE reads were re-called with MiXCR into one record per CDR3 protein. Among about 1.4 million distinct CDR3 sequences listed, 55% to 75% were seen once. A minimum of 6 micrograms of total RNA was extracted per sample. The sequencing input was blood. The source of this sequence is a man younger than 30 in good health. The J gene is TRBJ2-1, the V gene TRBV5-1; weak D call: TRBD2 (5 bases). The CDR3 loop reads CASSFSRDYNEQFF. CDR3 bases: TGCGCCAGCAGCTTTTCCCGGGACTACAATGAGCAGTTCTTC.